This record covers a single T cell receptor (beta chain). The CDR3 loop spans 15 amino acids. V dropped 4 bases and J dropped 0 bases, with 13 bases sitting between them. CDR1 and CDR2 (germline): SGHRS, YFSETQ. Cohort 3 recovery required two negative PCRs, clearance, or symptom resolution. This entry is derived from a study of blood T cell repertoires in COVID-19. Study summary: Acute and convalescent COVID-19 specimens originated in the United States, Italy and Spain. In each case, the material was cDNA or gDNA derived from T cells, B-cell-depleted T cells, or PBMCs.

The table came from immunoSEQ multiplex PCR; TCRdb's copy has only in-frame clones and leaves some out. The sample lists fewer than 300,000 clones, approximately 90% occurring once. V usage is TRBV5-1 and J usage is TRBJ1-2; the D gene is possibly TRBD1 (5 bases). This receptor was identified in a woman in her 30s who had recovered from COVID-19. Sequenced: PBMCs or T cells enriched from blood (not recorded which). The CDR3, as DNA: TGCGCCAGCAGCCGGACCGGGGGTACTAACTATGGCTACACCTTC. Translating it yields CASSRTGGTNYGYTF.